This T cell receptor (beta chain) was sequenced for a study of cytomegalovirus exposure and HLA in healthy donors. The study's findings and limits: In vitro work confirmed that a few CMV-associated chains recognize CMV antigens. While the bulk of TCR sequences proved rare, some public TCRs turned up in many donors.

For this clone: As yet, its antigen is unknown.

Germline assignment: CDR1 KGHSH and CDR2 LQKENI. Trimming cost V 2 bases and J 4 bases, with 14 bases left between them. The CDR3 is made up of 15 amino acids. Vbeta (60) and Jbeta (13) primers were used in the PCR. Generated by immunoSEQ multiplex PCR, the TCRdb table keeps only in-frame clones and is missing some. The table lists about 190,000 clones, approximately 80% of them singletons. Specimen: PBMCs. The rearrangement joins TRBV18 to TRBJ1-1; D is perhaps TRBD1 (5 bases). The sequence derives from a male donor in good health and CMV-seronegative. The CDR3 loop is CASSPDDSSSTEAFF. CDR3 in DNA: TGTGCCAGCTCACCAGACGACAGTAGTAGCACTGAAGCTTTCTTT.